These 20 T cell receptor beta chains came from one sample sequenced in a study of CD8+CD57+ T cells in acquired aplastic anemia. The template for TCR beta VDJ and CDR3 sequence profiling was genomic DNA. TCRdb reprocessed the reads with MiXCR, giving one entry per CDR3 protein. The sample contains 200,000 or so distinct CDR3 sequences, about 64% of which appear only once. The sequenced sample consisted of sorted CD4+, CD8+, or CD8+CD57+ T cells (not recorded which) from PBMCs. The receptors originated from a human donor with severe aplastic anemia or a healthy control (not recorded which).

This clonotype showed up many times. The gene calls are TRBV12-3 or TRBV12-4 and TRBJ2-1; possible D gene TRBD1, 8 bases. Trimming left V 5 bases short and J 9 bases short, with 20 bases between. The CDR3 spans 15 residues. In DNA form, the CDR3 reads TGTGCCAGCAGTAGAACAGGGGGGGTATTAGGTGAGCAGTTCTTC. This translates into CASSRTGGVLGEQFF.

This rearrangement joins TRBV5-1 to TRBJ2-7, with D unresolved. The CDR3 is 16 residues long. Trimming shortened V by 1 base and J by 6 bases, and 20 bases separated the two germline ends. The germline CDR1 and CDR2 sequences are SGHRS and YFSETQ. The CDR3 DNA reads TGCGCCAGCAGCTTGACTAAGGCCAATAATTTGGGCGAGCAGTACTTC. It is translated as CASSLTKANNLGEQYF.

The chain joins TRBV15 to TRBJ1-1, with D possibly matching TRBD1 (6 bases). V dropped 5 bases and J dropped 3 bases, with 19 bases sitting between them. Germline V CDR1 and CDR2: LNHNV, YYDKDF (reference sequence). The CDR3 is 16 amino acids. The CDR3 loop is CATSPQGGRRDTEAFF. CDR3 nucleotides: TGTGCCACCAGCCCCCAAGGGGGTCGGAGAGACACTGAAGCTTTCTTT.

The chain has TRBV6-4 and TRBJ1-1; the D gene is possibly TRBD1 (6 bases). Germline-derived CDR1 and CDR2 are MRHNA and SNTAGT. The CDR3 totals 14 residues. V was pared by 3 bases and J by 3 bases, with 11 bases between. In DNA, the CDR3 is TGTGCCAGCAGTGAAACAAACAGGGACACTGAAGCTTTCTTT. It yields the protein CASSETNRDTEAFF.

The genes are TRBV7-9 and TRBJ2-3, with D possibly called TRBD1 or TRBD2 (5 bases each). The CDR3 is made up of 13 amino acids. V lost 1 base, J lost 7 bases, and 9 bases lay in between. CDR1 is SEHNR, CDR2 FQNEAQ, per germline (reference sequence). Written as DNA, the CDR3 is TGTGCCAGCAGCTTAGGCGAGGGGAATACGCAGTATTTT. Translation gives CASSLGEGNTQYF.

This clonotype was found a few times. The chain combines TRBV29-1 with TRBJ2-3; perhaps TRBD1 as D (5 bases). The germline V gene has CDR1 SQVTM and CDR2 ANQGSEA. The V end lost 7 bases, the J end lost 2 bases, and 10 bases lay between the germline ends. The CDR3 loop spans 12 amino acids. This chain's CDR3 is CSALGVTDTQYF. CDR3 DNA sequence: TGCAGCGCGCTAGGGGTCACAGATACGCAGTATTTT.

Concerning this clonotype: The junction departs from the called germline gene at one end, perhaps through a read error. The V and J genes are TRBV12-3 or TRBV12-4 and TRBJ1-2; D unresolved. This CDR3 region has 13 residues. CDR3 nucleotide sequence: TGTGCCAGTAGTCCGAGGATTATCTATGGCTACGCCTTC. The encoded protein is CASSPRIIYGYAF.

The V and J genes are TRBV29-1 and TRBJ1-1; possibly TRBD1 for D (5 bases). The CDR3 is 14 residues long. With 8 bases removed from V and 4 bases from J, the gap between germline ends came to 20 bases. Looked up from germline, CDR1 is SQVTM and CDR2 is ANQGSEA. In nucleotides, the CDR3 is TGCAGCTTAGATGGGGCCTGGGGAGTCACTGAAGCTTTCTTT. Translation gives CSLDGAWGVTEAFF.

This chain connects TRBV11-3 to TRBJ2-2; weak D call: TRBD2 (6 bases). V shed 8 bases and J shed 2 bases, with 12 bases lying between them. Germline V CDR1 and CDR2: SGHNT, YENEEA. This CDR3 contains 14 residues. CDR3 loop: CASGRHTNTGELFF. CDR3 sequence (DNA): TGTGCCAGCGGGAGGCACACAAACACCGGGGAGCTGTTTTTT. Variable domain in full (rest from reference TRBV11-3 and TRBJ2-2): EAGVVQSPRYKIIEKKQPVAFWCNPISGHNTLYWYLQNLGQGPELLIRYENEEAVDDSQLPKDRFSAERLKGVDSTLKIQPAELGDSAVYLCASGRHTNTGELFFGEGSRLTVL.

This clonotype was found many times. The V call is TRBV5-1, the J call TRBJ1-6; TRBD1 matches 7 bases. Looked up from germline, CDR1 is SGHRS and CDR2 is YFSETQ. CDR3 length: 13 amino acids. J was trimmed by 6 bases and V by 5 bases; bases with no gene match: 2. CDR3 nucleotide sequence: TGCGCCAGCAGTTGGGACAGTAATTCACCCCTCCACTTT. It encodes CASSWDSNSPLHF.

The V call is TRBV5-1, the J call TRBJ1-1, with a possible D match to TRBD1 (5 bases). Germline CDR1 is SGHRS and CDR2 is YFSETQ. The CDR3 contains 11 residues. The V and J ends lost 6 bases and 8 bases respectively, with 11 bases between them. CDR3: CASTRAGEAFF. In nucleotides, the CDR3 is TGCGCCAGCACCAGGGCAGGGGAAGCTTTCTTT.

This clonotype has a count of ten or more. This CDR3 reads CASSLVRNGDEQFF. The CDR3, as DNA: TGTGCCAGCAGCTTGGTAAGGAATGGGGATGAGCAGTTCTTC. The chain combines TRBV5-6 with TRBJ2-1; D is uncertain. Germline CDR1 is SGHDT and CDR2 is YYEEEE. V was pared by 0 bases and J by 8 bases, with 12 bases between. CDR3 length: 14 amino acids.

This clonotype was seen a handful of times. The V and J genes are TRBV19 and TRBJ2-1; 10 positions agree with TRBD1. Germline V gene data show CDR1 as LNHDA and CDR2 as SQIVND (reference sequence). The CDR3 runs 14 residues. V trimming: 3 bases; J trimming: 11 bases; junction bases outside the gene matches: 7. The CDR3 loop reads CASSIPRDRGKQFF. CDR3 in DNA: TGTGCCAGTAGTATCCCCCGGGACAGGGGTAAGCAGTTCTTC.

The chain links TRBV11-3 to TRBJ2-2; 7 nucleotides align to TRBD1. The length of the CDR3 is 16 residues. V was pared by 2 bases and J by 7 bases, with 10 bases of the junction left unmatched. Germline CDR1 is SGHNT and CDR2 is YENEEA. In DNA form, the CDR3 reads TGTGCCAGCAGCTTATCCCCGGGACAGAACCGCGGGGAGCTGTTTTTT. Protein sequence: CASSLSPGQNRGELFF.

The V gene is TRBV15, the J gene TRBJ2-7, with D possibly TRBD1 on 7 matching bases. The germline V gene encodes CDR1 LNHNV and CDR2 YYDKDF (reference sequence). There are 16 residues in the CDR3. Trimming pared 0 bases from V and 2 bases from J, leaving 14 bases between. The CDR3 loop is CATSRDAGGGPYEQYF. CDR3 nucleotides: TGTGCCACCAGCAGAGATGCAGGGGGAGGCCCCTACGAGCAGTACTTC.

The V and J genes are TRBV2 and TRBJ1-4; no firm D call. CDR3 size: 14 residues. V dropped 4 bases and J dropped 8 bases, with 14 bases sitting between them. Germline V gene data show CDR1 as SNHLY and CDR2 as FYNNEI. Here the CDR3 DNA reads TGTGCCAGCAGTGGAACTCAGAAGAACGAAAAACTGTTTTTT. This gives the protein CASSGTQKNEKLFF.

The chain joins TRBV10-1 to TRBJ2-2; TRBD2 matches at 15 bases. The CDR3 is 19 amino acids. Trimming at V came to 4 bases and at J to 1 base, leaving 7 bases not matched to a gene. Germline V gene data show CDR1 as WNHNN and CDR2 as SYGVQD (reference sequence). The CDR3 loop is CASSALGLAGGRNTGELFF. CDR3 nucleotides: TGCGCCAGCAGTGCTCTAGGACTAGCGGGAGGGCGGAACACCGGGGAGCTGTTTTTT.

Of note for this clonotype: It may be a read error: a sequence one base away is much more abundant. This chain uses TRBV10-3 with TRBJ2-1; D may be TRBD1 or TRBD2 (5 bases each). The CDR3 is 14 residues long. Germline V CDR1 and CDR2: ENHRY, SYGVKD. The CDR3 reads CASRIPGAYNGQFF. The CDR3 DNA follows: TGTGCCAGCAGAATACCCGGGGCCTACAATGGGCAGTTCTTC.

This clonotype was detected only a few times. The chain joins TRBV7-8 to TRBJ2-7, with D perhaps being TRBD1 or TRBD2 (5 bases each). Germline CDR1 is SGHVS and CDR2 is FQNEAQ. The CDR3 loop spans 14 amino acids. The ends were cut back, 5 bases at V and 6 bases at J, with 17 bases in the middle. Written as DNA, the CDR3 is TGTGCCAGCAGCGTATCCCATCAGAGGGGCGAGCAGTACTTC. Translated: CASSVSHQRGEQYF.

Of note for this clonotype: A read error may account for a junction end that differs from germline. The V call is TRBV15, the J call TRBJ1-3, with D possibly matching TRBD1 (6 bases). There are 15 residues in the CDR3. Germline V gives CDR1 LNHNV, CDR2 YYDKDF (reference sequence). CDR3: CATSREGGQGSTIYF. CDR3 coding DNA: TGTGCCACCAGCAGAGAGGGGGGGCAAGGAAGCACCATATATTTT.